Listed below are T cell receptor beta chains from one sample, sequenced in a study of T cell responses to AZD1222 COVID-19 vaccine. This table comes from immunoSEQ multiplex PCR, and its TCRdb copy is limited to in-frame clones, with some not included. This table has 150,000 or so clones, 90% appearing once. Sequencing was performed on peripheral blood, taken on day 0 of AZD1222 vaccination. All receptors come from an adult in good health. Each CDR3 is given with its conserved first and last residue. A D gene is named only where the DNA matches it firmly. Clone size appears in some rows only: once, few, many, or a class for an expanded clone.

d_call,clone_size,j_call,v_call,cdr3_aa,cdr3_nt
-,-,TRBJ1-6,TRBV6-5,CASSQYNSPLHF,TGTGCCAGCAGTCAGTATAATTCACCCCTCCACTTT
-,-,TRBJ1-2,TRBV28,CASSTTGGEDYGYTF,TGTGCCAGCAGCACCACGGGGGGGGAGGACTATGGCTACACCTTC
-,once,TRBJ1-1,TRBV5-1,CASSLGLPNTEAFF,TGCGCCAGCAGCTTGGGTCTCCCGAACACTGAAGCTTTCTTT
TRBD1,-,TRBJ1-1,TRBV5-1,CASSLERGRGNTEAFF,TGCGCCAGCAGCTTGGAAAGGGGGCGTGGGAACACTGAAGCTTTCTTT
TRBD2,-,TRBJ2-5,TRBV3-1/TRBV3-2,CASGPSGLQETQYF,TGTGCCAGCGGACCTAGCGGACTCCAAGAGACCCAGTACTTC
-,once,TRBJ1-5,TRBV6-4,CASSDQPRGPQHF,TGTGCCAGCAGTGATCAACCCCGAGGGCCCCAGCATTTT
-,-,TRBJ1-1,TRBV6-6,CASRPRVNTEAFF,TGTGCCAGCAGGCCCCGGGTTAACACTGAAGCTTTCTTT
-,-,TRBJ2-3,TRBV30,CAWSANTDTQYF,TGTGCCTGGAGTGCAAACACAGATACGCAGTATTTT
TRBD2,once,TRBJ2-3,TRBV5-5,CASRWGNSGGTPDTQYF,TGTGCCAGCAGATGGGGTAATAGCGGGGGGACCCCGGATACGCAGTATTTT
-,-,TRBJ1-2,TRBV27,CASSLSAQARTYGYTF,TGTGCCAGCAGTTTATCGGCCCAGGCGCGAACCTATGGCTACACCTTC
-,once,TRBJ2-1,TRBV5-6,CASSFTNEQFF,TGTGCCAGCAGCTTCACTAATGAGCAGTTCTTC
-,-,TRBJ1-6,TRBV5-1,CASSPPVPNSPLHF,TGCGCCAGCAGCCCTCCGGTCCCGAATTCACCCCTCCACTTT
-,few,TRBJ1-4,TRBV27,CASSGWATNEKLFF,TGTGCCAGCAGCGGGTGGGCAACTAATGAAAAACTGTTTTTT
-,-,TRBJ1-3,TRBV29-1,CSVEDHRVLGRNTIYF,TGCAGCGTTGAAGATCACCGGGTCTTAGGGAGAAACACCATATATTTT
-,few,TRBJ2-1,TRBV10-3,CAISEDTYNEQFF,TGTGCCATCAGTGAAGATACTTACAATGAGCAGTTCTTC
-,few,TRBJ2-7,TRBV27,CASSFTRGPSYEQYF,TGTGCCAGCAGTTTTACACGGGGACCCTCCTACGAGCAGTACTTC
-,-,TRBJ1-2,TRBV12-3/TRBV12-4,CASRVTGVYGYTF,TGTGCCAGCAGGGTCACAGGTGTCTATGGCTACACCTTC
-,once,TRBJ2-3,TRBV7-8,CASSQGRDTQYF,TGTGCCAGCAGCCAGGGGCGGGATACGCAGTATTTT
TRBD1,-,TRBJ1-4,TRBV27,CASSTYRDRVHNEKLFF,TGTGCCAGCAGTACCTACCGGGACAGGGTACATAATGAAAAACTGTTTTTT
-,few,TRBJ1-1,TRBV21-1,CASSALTRSYEAFF,TGTGCCAGCAGCGCCCTTACTCGGAGTTACGAAGCTTTCTTT
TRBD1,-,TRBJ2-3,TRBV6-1,CASSEAWDRGLTDTQYF,TGTGCCAGCAGTGAAGCATGGGACAGGGGATTAACAGATACGCAGTATTTT
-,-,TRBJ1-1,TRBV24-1,CATRGLGPEAFF,TGTGCCACCCGCGGATTGGGACCTGAAGCTTTCTTT
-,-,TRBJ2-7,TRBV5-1,CASSTTVSGEQYF,TGCGCCAGCAGCACGACAGTTTCGGGGGAGCAGTACTTC
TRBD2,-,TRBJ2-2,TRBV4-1,CASSQAGLAGLPELFF,TGCGCCAGCAGCCAAGCGGGACTAGCGGGGTTGCCGGAGCTGTTTTTT
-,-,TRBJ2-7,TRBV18,CASSPPVPGAGSYEQYF,TGTGCCAGCTCACCACCAGTGCCGGGCGCCGGCTCCTACGAGCAGTACTTC
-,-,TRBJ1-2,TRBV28,CASSGTAAYGYTF,TGTGCCAGTTCTGGCACGGCAGCCTATGGCTACACCTTC
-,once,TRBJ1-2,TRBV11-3,CASSLDRSNYGYTF,TGTGCCAGCAGCTTAGACAGGAGTAACTATGGCTACACCTTC
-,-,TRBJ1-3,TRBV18,CASSPPGSSGNTIYF,TGTGCCAGCTCACCACCGGGGAGCTCTGGAAACACCATATATTTT
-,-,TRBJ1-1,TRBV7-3,CASSSRDGNTEAFF,TGTGCCAGCAGCTCGCGGGACGGGAACACTGAAGCTTTCTTT
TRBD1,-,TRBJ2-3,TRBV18,CASSPNGQGDTQYF,TGTGCCAGCTCACCAAACGGACAGGGAGATACGCAGTATTTT
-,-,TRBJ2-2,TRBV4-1,CASSQDSGELFF,TGCGCCAGCAGCCAAGATTCCGGGGAGCTGTTTTTT
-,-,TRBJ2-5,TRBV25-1,CASSDPRGVRWVETQYF,TGTGCCAGCAGTGACCCCAGGGGGGTACGGTGGGTTGAGACCCAGTACTTC
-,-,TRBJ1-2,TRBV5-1,CASSFGRGARGNYGYTF,TGCGCCAGCAGCTTCGGTCGGGGTGCTCGGGGTAACTATGGCTACACCTTC
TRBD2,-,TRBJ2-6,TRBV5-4,CASSPVGGSGANVLTF,TGTGCCAGCAGCCCTGTCGGGGGGTCTGGGGCCAACGTCCTGACTTTC
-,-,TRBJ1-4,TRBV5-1,CASSPGTINEKLFF,TGCGCCAGCAGCCCCGGGACGATTAATGAAAAACTGTTTTTT
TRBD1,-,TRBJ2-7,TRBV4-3,CASNATLRGQGAISYEQYF,TGCGCCAGCAACGCGACCCTGAGGGGACAGGGGGCTATATCGTACGAGCAGTACTTC
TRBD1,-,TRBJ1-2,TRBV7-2,CASSSQRQGAGYGYTF,TGTGCCAGCAGCTCACAACGACAGGGGGCAGGCTATGGCTACACCTTC
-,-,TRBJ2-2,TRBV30,CAWSQGLDTGELFF,TGTGCCTGGAGTCAGGGGTTGGATACCGGGGAGCTGTTTTTT
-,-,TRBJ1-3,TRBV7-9,CASSLSQLSGNTIYF,TGTGCCAGCAGCTTGTCACAGCTCTCTGGAAACACCATATATTTT
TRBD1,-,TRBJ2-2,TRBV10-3,CAIRGTENTGELFF,TGTGCCATCAGGGGGACAGAGAACACCGGGGAGCTGTTTTTT
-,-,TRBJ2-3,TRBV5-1,CASSLSPSAGLTDTQYF,TGCGCCAGCAGCTTGTCCCCTTCCGCCGGGCTCACAGATACGCAGTATTTT
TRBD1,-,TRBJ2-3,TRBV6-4,CASSDFLTGPRTDTQYF,TGTGCCAGCAGTGACTTCCTGACAGGGCCCCGCACAGATACGCAGTATTTT
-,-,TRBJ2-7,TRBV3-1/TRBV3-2,CASSQEERGYEQYF,TGTGCCAGCAGCCAAGAAGAACGAGGGTACGAGCAGTACTTC
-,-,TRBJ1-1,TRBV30,CAYSGTYNTEAFF,TGTGCCTACTCCGGGACATACAACACTGAAGCTTTCTTT